This TCR beta chain was sequenced in a study of technical replicates of blood from several donors. The CDR3 is 17 amino acids. In germline, CDR1 is MNHNS, CDR2 SASEGT. V gave up 2 bases and J gave up 3 bases, with 17 bases separating them. The method was immunoSEQ multiplex PCR; TCRdb's version includes in-frame clones alone and lacks a portion of them. The data show 65,000 to 80,000 clones, 96% seen once. The sequence was obtained from a human donor in good health. The gene calls are TRBV6-1 and TRBJ2-1, with D possibly TRBD2 on 5 matching bases. The sample comprised T cells isolated from PBMCs. The CDR3 protein is CASSERAPSFNYNEQFF. Written as DNA, the CDR3 is TGTGCCAGCAGTGAAAGAGCCCCTAGCTTTAACTACAATGAGCAGTTCTTC.